Following are 17 T cell receptor beta chains from one sample sequenced in a study of cytomegalovirus exposure and HLA in healthy donors. PCR amplification relied on 60 Vbeta primers (plus 13 Jbeta primers). Some clones are missing from TCRdb's copy, which holds only in-frame ones; the method was immunoSEQ multiplex PCR. The sample records 95,000 to 150,000 clones, 78% being singletons. The material sequenced was PBMCs. Receptor source: a woman aged 30 to 39 in good health and CMV-seropositive.

The chain carries TRBV11-3 and TRBJ1-1; D unclear. Germline V gene sequence: CDR1 SGHNT, CDR2 YENEEA. CDR3 size: 12 residues. The V and J ends lost 3 bases and 5 bases respectively, with 7 bases between them. CDR3 DNA: TGTGCCAGCAGCTTTGGCGGAACTGAAGCTTTCTTT. Translated: CASSFGGTEAFF.

CDR3 in DNA: TGTGCCAGCAGTGTCAATAGCGGGGCGTCCCAAGAGACCCAGTACTTC. This translates into CASSVNSGASQETQYF. The rearrangement links TRBV2 to TRBJ2-5, with 8 nucleotides matching TRBD2. Losses at the gene ends were 4 bases for V and 1 base for J; bases not matched to a gene: 8. Germline CDR1 is SNHLY and CDR2 is FYNNEI. This CDR3 spans 16 amino acids. The whole variable domain, remainder taken from reference TRBV2 and TRBJ2-5, is EPEVTQTPSHQVTQMGQEVILRCVPISNHLYFYWYRQILGQKVEFLVSFYNNEISEKSEIFDDQFSVERPDGSNFTLKIRSTKLEDSAMYFCASSVNSGASQETQYFGPGTRLLVL.

CDR3 bases: TGTGCCAGTAGTATAATCCGAGAGAACAATGAGCAGTTCTTC. Protein product: CASSIIRENNEQFF. The chain has TRBV19 and TRBJ2-1; D is unclear. V shed 2 bases and J shed 5 bases, with 10 bases lying between them. Looked up from germline, CDR1 is LNHDA and CDR2 is SQIVND (reference sequence). The CDR3 is 14 residues long.

V is TRBV10-3 and J is TRBJ2-2; D possibly corresponds to TRBD1 (6 bases). V dropped 4 bases and J dropped 0 bases, with 9 bases sitting between them. This CDR3 is 15 amino acids long. In germline, CDR1 is ENHRY, CDR2 SYGVKD. The CDR3 nucleotides are TGTGCCATCAGTGTTTGGACAGCGAACACCGGGGAGCTGTTTTTT. It translates to CAISVWTANTGELFF.

This clone has more than one count but fewer than ten. The CDR3 region is CASSVVAGVSEQFF. DNA for the CDR3: TGTGCCAGCAGCGTAGTGGCGGGTGTGAGTGAGCAGTTCTTC. V is TRBV9 and J is TRBJ2-1, with D maybe TRBD2 (5 bases). Trimming took 0 bases from V and 9 from J, leaving 13 bases between them. The CDR3 is 14 residues long. From germline, CDR1 is SGDLS and CDR2 YYNGEE.

V usage is TRBV21-1 and J usage is TRBJ1-2; TRBD1, the D gene given by the table, was not confirmed from the DNA. TRBV21-1 is marked as a pseudogene. There are 15 residues in the CDR3. The CDR3 sequence: CASSKGAFSYYGYTF. DNA of the CDR3: TGTGCCAGCAGCAAAGGGGCGTTCTCGTACTATGGCTACACCTTC.

The V gene is TRBV4-1, the J gene TRBJ1-6, with D uncertain. The V gene lost 1 base and the J gene lost 10 bases, with 20 bases spanning the gap. Germline lookup yields CDR1 MGHRA and CDR2 YSYEKL. The CDR3 runs to 17 residues. The CDR3 loop reads CASSQVETGSSYSPLHF. The CDR3 DNA sequence: TGCGCCAGCAGCCAAGTGGAAACGGGGAGCTCTTACTCACCCCTCCACTTT.

This rearrangement joins TRBV15 to TRBJ2-5, with TRBD1 as a possible D gene (5 bases). CDR1 LNHNV and CDR2 YYDKDF come from the germline V gene (reference sequence). Deletions cut 0 bases from V and 3 bases from J, with 8 bases between. The CDR3 covers 14 residues. The CDR3 region has the DNA TGTGCCACCAGCAGAGACTCAGGGAAAGAGACCCAGTACTTC. Translating it yields CATSRDSGKETQYF.

The chain links TRBV7-2 to TRBJ1-3, with TRBD1 identical over 9 bases. This CDR3 is built from 16 residues. V lost 5 bases, J lost 4 bases, and 9 bases stayed unmatched. The germline gives CDR1 SGHTA, CDR2 FQGNSA. CDR3 coding DNA: TGTGCCAGCAGCCCACAGGGGGCGCGAGGCGGAAACACCATATATTTT. Translating it yields CASSPQGARGGNTIYF.

This clone has a handful of counts. Written as DNA, the CDR3 is TGTGCCAGCAGCCCGAGGGTCGGAACAAGCGTAGAGACCCAGTACTTC. Translated, it gives CASSPRVGTSVETQYF. This rearrangement joins TRBV7-8 to TRBJ2-5, with D perhaps matching TRBD2 (5 bases). Germline values: CDR1 SGHVS, CDR2 FQNEAQ. V shed 5 bases and J shed 4 bases, with 20 bases lying between them. The CDR3 contains 16 residues.

This clone was detected only a few times. The genes are TRBV15 and TRBJ2-3, with D uncertain. The germline CDR1 and CDR2 sequences are LNHNV and YYDKDF (reference sequence). The CDR3 length is 13 residues. The ends were cut back, 1 base at V and 5 bases at J, with 7 bases in the middle. The DNA of the CDR3 is TGTGCCACCAGCAGAGTTAAGCAAGATACGCAGTATTTT. Translated: CATSRVKQDTQYF.

The rearrangement uses TRBV7-3 and TRBJ1-2; a possible D gene is TRBD1 (5 bases). The CDR3 covers 14 residues. The germline gives CDR1 SGHTA, CDR2 FQGTGA. The germline V and J ends were trimmed by 2 bases and 4 bases, with 11 bases remaining between them. DNA of the CDR3: TGTGCCAGCAGCTTAGAGTTCAGGGTCTATGGCTACACCTTC. This codes for CASSLEFRVYGYTF.

This sequence joins TRBV30 and TRBJ2-3, with 7 nucleotides matching TRBD2. The CDR3 is made up of 14 amino acids. V was clipped by 7 bases and J by 5 bases; unmatched bases: 12. The germline gives CDR1 GTSNPN, CDR2 SVGIG (reference sequence). The CDR3 nucleotides are TGTGCCTCCGCTTTGGGGGGGAACGGAGATACGCAGTATTTT. This codes for CASALGGNGDTQYF.

In its sample, this clone was seen once. The CDR3: CASSEARGSFAGYTF. The CDR3 DNA reads as TGTGCCAGCAGTGAAGCGCGGGGCAGTTTTGCCGGCTACACCTTC. The J gene is TRBJ1-2, the V gene TRBV2; perhaps TRBD1 as D (5 bases). Germline V gene sequence: CDR1 SNHLY, CDR2 FYNNEI. This CDR3 has 15 amino acids. V lost 0 bases and J lost 8, with 16 bases in between. Full variable domain (missing parts from reference TRBV2 and TRBJ1-2): EPEVTQTPSHQVTQMGQEVILRCVPISNHLYFYWYRQILGQKVEFLVSFYNNEISEKSEIFDDQFSVERPDGSNFTLKIRSTKLEDSAMYFCASSEARGSFAGYTFGSGTRLTVV.

The chain combines TRBV20-1 with TRBJ1-1, with a possible D match to TRBD1 (5 bases). With 1 base removed from V and 7 bases from J, the gap between germline ends came to 7 bases. CDR3 length: 11 amino acids. Germline V CDR1 and CDR2: DFQATT, SNEGSKA (reference sequence). The CDR3 is CSARGQGEAFF. The CDR3 coding sequence is TGCAGTGCTAGAGGTCAGGGTGAAGCTTTCTTT.

The chain combines TRBV5-1 with TRBJ2-7; D possibly corresponds to TRBD1 (5 bases). Germline loops: CDR1 SGHRS, CDR2 YFSETQ. Between the trimmed V and J ends, which lost 1 base and 5 bases, there was a span of 13 bases. The CDR3 is 14 amino acids. The CDR3: CASSLRGMINEQYF. CDR3 in DNA: TGCGCCAGCAGCTTGAGGGGAATGATAAACGAGCAGTACTTC.

This clone was detected only once. The genes are TRBV28 and TRBJ1-5, with D possibly matching TRBD1 (5 bases). The germline V gene has CDR1 MDHEN and CDR2 SYDVKM. V was shortened by 2 bases and J by 10 bases, with 18 bases between the two germline ends. The CDR3 is made up of 15 amino acids. The CDR3 region has the DNA TGTGCCAGCAGTTTACAACCGGGGGTCGCCCGTCCCCAGCATTTT. This encodes CASSLQPGVARPQHF.